This TCR beta chain was obtained from a study of blood T cell repertoires in COVID-19. The CDR3 consists of 14 residues. Losses at the gene ends were 3 bases for V and 10 bases for J; bases not matched to a gene: 10. Germline V lookup: CDR1 SGHVS, CDR2 FNYEAQ. Here immunoSEQ multiplex PCR was the method, and the copy in TCRdb shows in-frame clones only, minus some. Among under 500,000 clones, nearly 90% were seen once, and the ten largest hold over 1.5%. The TCR originated in a woman younger than 35 with acute COVID-19. This sequence joins TRBV7-6 and TRBJ2-7; 9 nucleotides align to TRBD2. Source material: PBMCs or T cells enriched from blood (not recorded which). CDR3 DNA sequence: TGTGCCAGCAGCTTCTCCTGGGTAGCGGGGGCCCAGTACTTC. Its translation is CASSFSWVAGAQYF.